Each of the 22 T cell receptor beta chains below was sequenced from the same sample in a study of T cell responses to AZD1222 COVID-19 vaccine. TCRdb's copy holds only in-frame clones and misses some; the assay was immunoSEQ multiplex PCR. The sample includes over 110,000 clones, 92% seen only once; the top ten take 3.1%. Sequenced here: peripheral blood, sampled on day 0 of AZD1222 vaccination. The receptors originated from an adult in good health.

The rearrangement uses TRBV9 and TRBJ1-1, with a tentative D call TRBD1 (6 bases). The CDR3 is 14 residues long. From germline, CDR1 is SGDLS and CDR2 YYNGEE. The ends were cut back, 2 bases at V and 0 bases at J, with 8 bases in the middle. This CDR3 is CASSVRGLNTEAFF. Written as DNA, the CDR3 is TGTGCCAGCAGCGTCAGGGGCCTGAACACTGAAGCTTTCTTT.

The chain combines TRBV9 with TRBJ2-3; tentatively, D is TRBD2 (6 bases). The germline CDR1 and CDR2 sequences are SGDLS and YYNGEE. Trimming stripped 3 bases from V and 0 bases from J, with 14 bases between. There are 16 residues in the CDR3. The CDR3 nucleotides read TGTGCCAGCAGCGCTTTAGCGGAGCCTAGCACAGATACGCAGTATTTT. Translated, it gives CASSALAEPSTDTQYF.

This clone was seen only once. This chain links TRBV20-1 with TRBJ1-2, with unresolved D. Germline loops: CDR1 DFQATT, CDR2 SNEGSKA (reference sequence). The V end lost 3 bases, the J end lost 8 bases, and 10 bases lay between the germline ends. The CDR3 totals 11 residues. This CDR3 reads CSASGGLGYTF. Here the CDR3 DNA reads TGCAGTGCTAGTGGCGGATTGGGCTACACCTTC.

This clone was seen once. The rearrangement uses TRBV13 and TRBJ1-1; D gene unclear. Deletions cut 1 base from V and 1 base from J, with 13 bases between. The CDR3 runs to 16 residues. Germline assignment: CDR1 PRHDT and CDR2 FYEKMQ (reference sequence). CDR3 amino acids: CASSLEVGRANTEAFF. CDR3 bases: TGTGCCAGCAGCTTAGAGGTGGGCAGAGCGAACACTGAAGCTTTCTTT. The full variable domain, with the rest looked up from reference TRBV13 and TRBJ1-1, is AAGVIQSPRHLIKEKRETATLKCYPIPRHDTVYWYQQGPGQDPQFLISFYEKMQSDKGSIPDRFSAQQFSDYHSELNMSSLELGDSALYFCASSLEVGRANTEAFFGQGTRLTVV.

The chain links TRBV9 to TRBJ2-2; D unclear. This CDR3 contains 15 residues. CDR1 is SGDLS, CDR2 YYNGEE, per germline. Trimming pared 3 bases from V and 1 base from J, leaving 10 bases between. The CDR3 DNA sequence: TGTGCCAGCAGCGCGCCGGTTCTGAACACCGGGGAGCTGTTTTTT. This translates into CASSAPVLNTGELFF.

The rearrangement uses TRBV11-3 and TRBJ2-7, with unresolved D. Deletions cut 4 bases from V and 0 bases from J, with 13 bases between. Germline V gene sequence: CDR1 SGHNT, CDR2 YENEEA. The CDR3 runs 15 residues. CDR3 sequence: CASSSPGHSSYEQYF. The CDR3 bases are TGTGCCAGCAGCTCCCCCGGGCACAGCTCCTACGAGCAGTACTTC.

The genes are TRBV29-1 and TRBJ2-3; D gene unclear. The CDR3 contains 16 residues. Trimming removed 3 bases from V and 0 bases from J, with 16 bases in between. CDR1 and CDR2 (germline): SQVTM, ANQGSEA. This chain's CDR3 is CSVDPPADASTDTQYF. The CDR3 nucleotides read TGCAGCGTTGACCCACCGGCGGATGCTAGCACAGATACGCAGTATTTT.

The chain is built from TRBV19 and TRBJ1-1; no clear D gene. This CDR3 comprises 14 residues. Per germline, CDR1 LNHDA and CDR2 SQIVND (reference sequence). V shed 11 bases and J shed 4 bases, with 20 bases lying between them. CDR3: CASHYSQVTTEAFF. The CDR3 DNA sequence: TGTGCCTCTCATTATAGTCAGGTGACCACTGAAGCTTTCTTT.

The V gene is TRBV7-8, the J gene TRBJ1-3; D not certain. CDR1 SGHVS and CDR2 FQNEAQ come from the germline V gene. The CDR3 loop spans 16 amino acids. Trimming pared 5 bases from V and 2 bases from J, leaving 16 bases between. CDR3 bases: TGTGCCAGCAGCCATAATGGTGCGTTAACTGGAAACACCATATATTTT. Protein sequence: CASSHNGALTGNTIYF. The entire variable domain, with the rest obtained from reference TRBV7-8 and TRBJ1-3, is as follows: GAGVSQSPRYKVAKRGQDVALRCDPISGHVSLFWYQQALGQGPEFLTYFQNEAQLDKSGLPSDRFFAERPEGSVSTLKIQRTQQEDSAVYLCASSHNGALTGNTIYFGEGSWLTVV.

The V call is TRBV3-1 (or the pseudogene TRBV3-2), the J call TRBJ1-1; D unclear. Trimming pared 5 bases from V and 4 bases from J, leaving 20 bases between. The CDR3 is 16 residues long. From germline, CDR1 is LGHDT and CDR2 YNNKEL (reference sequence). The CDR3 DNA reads TGTGCCAGCAGCGATTACACGCGAGGAGCGGGCACTGAAGCTTTCTTT. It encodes CASSDYTRGAGTEAFF.

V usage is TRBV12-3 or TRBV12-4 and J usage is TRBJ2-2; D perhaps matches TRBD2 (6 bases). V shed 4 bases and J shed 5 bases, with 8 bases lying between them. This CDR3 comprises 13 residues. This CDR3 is CASSWGLTGELFF. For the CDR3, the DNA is TGTGCCAGCAGTTGGGGACTGACCGGGGAGCTGTTTTTT.

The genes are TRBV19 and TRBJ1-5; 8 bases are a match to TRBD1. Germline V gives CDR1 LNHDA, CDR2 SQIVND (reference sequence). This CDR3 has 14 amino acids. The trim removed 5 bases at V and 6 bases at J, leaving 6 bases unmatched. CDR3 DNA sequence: TGTGCCAGTAGTTCCCAGGGGGCTATTCAGCCCCAGCATTTT. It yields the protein CASSSQGAIQPQHF.

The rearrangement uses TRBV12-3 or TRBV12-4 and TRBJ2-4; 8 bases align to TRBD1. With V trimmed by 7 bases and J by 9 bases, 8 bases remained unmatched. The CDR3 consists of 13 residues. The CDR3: CASNLGQGGIQYF. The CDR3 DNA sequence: TGTGCCAGCAACCTTGGACAGGGCGGCATTCAGTACTTC.

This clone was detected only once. The DNA for the CDR3 is TGCGCCAGCAGCCTGACACAGGGAGGCTACGAGCAGTACTTC. Translating gives CASSLTQGGYEQYF. This sequence joins TRBV5-1 and TRBJ2-7; D may match TRBD1 or TRBD2 (6 bases each). The length of the CDR3 is 14 residues. Per germline, CDR1 SGHRS and CDR2 YFSETQ. V shed 4 bases and J shed 3 bases, with 14 bases lying between them.

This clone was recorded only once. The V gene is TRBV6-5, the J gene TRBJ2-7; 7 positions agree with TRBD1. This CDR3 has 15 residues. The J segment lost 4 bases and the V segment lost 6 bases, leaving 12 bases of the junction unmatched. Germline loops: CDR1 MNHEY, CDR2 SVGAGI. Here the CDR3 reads CASSLSRTGAYEQYF. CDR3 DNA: TGTGCCAGCAGCCTTAGCAGGACAGGCGCTTACGAGCAGTACTTC.

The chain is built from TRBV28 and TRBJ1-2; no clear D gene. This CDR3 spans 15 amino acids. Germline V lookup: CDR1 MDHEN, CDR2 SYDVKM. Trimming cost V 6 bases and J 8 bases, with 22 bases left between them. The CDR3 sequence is CASSTRSGARWGYTF. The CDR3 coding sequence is TGTGCCAGCAGCACCCGGAGTGGCGCGCGGTGGGGCTACACCTTC.

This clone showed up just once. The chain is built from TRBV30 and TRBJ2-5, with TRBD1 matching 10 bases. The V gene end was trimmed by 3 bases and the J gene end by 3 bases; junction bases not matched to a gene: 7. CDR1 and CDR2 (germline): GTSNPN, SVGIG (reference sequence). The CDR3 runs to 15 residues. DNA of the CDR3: TGTGCCTGGAGGACCGGGACAGGGGTAAAAGAGACCCAGTACTTC. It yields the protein CAWRTGTGVKETQYF. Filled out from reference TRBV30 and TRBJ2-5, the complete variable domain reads SQTIHQWPATLVQPVGSPLSLECTVEGTSNPNLYWYRQAAGRGLQLLFYSVGIGQISSEVPQNLSASRPQDRQFILSSKKLLLSDSGFYLCAWRTGTGVKETQYFGPGTRLLVL.

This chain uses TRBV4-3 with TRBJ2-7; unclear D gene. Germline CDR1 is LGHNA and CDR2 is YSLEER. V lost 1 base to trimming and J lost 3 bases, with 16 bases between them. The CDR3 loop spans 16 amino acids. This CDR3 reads CASSQGEGSPLYEQYF. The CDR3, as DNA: TGCGCCAGCAGCCAAGGGGAAGGGTCTCCCCTCTACGAGCAGTACTTC.

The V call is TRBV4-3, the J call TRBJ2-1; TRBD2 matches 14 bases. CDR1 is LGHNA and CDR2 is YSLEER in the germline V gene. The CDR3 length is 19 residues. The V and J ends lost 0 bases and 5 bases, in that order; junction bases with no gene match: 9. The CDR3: CASSQDVGTSGSPHNEQFF. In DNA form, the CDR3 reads TGCGCCAGCAGCCAAGATGTCGGGACTAGCGGGAGCCCCCACAATGAGCAGTTCTTC.

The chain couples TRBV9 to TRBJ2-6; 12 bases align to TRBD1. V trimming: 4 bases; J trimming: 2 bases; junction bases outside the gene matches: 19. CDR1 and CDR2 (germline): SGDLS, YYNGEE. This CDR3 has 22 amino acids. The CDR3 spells CASSSGTGGRRPGRTGANVLTF. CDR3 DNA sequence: TGTGCCAGCAGCTCAGGGACAGGGGGCCGGCGTCCGGGTAGGACTGGGGCCAACGTCCTGACTTTC.

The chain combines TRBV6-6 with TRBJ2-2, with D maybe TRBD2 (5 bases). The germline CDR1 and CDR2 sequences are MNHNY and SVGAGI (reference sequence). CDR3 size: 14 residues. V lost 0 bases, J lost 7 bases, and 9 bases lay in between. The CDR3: CASSYSDRGGELFF. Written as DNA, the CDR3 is TGTGCCAGCAGTTACTCGGACCGGGGCGGGGAGCTGTTTTTT.

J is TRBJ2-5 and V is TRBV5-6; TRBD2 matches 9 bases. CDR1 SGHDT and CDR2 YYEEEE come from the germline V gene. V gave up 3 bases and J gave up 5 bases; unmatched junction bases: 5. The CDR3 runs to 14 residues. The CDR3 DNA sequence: TGTGCCAGCAGCTGGGGACTAGCTTTGGAGACCCAGTACTTC. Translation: CASSWGLALETQYF.